These 31 T cell receptor beta chains share one sample of origin, sequenced in a study of blood T cell repertoires in COVID-19. The data were produced by immunoSEQ multiplex PCR, yet TCRdb's version contains in-frame clones alone and is incomplete. The sample consists of over 200,000 clones, approximately 90% of them appearing once. The sequenced sample consisted of PBMCs or T cells enriched from blood (not recorded which). These receptors were taken from a man aged 25 to 40 who had recovered from COVID-19.

V usage is TRBV6-5 and J usage is TRBJ1-2; 7 positions match TRBD1. The CDR3 is made up of 13 amino acids. After removal of 1 base from V and 8 bases from J, the junction contained 4 bases not matched to a gene. CDR1 is MNHEY, CDR2 SVGAGI, per germline. The CDR3 region is CASSYLTGTGYTF. For the CDR3, the DNA is TGTGCCAGCAGTTACTTGACAGGGACCGGCTACACCTTC.

Notes on this clone: A much larger clone sits a single nucleotide away, making a read error possible. V and J are TRBV19 and TRBJ1-1; no definite D call. The CDR3 runs 13 residues. Trimming stripped 6 bases from V and 1 base from J, with 9 bases between. CDR1 and CDR2 from the germline V gene are LNHDA and SQIVND (reference sequence). This CDR3 is CASRIEGNTEAFF. CDR3 DNA sequence: TGTGCCAGTAGAATCGAGGGGAACACTGAAGCTTTCTTT.

This rearrangement joins TRBV5-6 to TRBJ2-1, with 7 nucleotides matching TRBD2. V lost 4 bases, J lost 0 bases, and 7 bases stayed unmatched. This CDR3 has 16 residues. Germline V lookup: CDR1 SGHDT, CDR2 YYEEEE. CDR3 coding DNA: TGTGCCAGCAGCCCGGGCGGGGACTACTCCTACAATGAGCAGTTCTTC. As protein: CASSPGGDYSYNEQFF.

The rearrangement uses TRBV12-3 or TRBV12-4 and TRBJ1-2; D gene uncertain. The germline V and J ends were trimmed by 3 bases and 6 bases, with 11 bases remaining between them. The CDR3 covers 13 residues. DNA for the CDR3: TGTGCCAGCAGTTTTGGAGGGTCAAATGGCTACACCTTC. Amino acid sequence: CASSFGGSNGYTF.

The CDR3 DNA is TGTGCCAGCAGTTTCGACAGGGAAGCTTTCTTT. Protein sequence: CASSFDREAFF. The V gene is TRBV6-5, the J gene TRBJ1-1; D may be TRBD1 (6 bases). V gave up 4 bases and J gave up 8 bases, with 8 bases separating them. The CDR3 totals 11 residues. Germline assignment: CDR1 MNHEY and CDR2 SVGAGI.

The chain recombines TRBV2 with TRBJ1-2; 7 nucleotides match TRBD1. The CDR3 consists of 13 residues. Germline V lookup: CDR1 SNHLY, CDR2 FYNNEI. The V segment lost 3 bases and the J segment 2 bases; nucleotides outside the gene matches: 0. CDR3 residues: CASSEGQNYGYTF. CDR3 coding DNA: TGTGCCAGCAGTGAGGGACAGAACTATGGCTACACCTTC.

This rearrangement joins TRBV9 to TRBJ1-6, with 9 nucleotides matching TRBD1. CDR3 size: 14 residues. The V gene end was trimmed by 4 bases and the J gene end by 9 bases; junction bases not matched to a gene: 5. Germline V gene data show CDR1 as SGDLS and CDR2 as YYNGEE. CDR3 sequence reads: CASSTWTGVSPLHF. The DNA for the CDR3 is TGTGCCAGCAGCACATGGACAGGGGTTTCACCCCTCCACTTT.

The V call is TRBV28, the J call TRBJ1-1, with 11 bases aligning to TRBD1. Germline CDR1 MDHEN, CDR2 SYDVKM. V lost 4 bases to trimming and J lost 3 bases; unmatched junction nucleotides: 1. The CDR3 runs to 14 residues. CDR3: CASSSGQGDTEAFF. DNA of the CDR3: TGTGCCAGCAGTTCGGGACAGGGGGACACTGAAGCTTTCTTT.

The table lists this clone with a few counts. This chain joins TRBV19 and TRBJ2-7, with TRBD1 matching 8 bases. Germline CDR1 LNHDA, CDR2 SQIVND (reference sequence). The V segment lost 6 bases and the J segment 6 bases; nucleotides outside the gene matches: 7. This CDR3 comprises 13 residues. Written as DNA, the CDR3 is TGTGCCAGTAGCCATCAGGACAGGGCCGAGCAGTACTTC. It yields the protein CASSHQDRAEQYF.

The V and J genes are TRBV18 and TRBJ1-1; D may be TRBD1 (5 bases). The germline CDR1 and CDR2 sequences are KGHSH and LQKENI. The CDR3 contains 14 residues. V was clipped by 6 bases and J by 5 bases, with 16 bases between them. CDR3 coding DNA: TGTGCCAGCTCTTCGTTGGAGGGGCTGACTGAAGCTTTCTTT. It translates to CASSSLEGLTEAFF.

The rearrangement joins TRBV7-2 to TRBJ1-1; D possibly corresponds to TRBD1 (5 bases). Germline-derived CDR1 and CDR2 are SGHTA and FQGNSA. With 4 bases removed from V and 2 bases from J, the gap between germline ends came to 20 bases. The CDR3 is made up of 17 amino acids. This CDR3 reads CASSSWGLPQRNTEAFF. The CDR3 nucleotides are TGTGCCAGCAGCTCCTGGGGCCTACCCCAGAGAAACACTGAAGCTTTCTTT.

The chain carries TRBV4-2 and TRBJ2-1; possibly TRBD1 for D (5 bases). V dropped 2 bases and J dropped 14 bases, with 16 bases sitting between them. The length of the CDR3 is 13 residues. Germline CDR1 reads LGHNA; CDR2 reads YNFKEQ. CDR3 sequence: CASSQNERGWEFF. CDR3 coding DNA: TGTGCCAGCAGCCAAAACGAAAGGGGCTGGGAGTTCTTC.

Concerning this clone itself: The sample contains more than one DNA sequence encoding this CDR3. The V and J genes are TRBV9 and TRBJ2-1; possible D gene TRBD2, 6 bases. The CDR3 has 13 amino acids. V was pared by 0 bases and J by 5 bases, with 6 bases between. The V gene's germline CDR1 is SGDLS and CDR2 YYNGEE. CDR3 bases: TGTGCCAGCAGCGTAGGGGGGGACAATGAGCAGTTCTTC. The encoded protein is CASSVGGDNEQFF.

This clone was detected once. CDR3 residues: CASSLRDSQRLEAGNTIYF. CDR3 coding DNA: TGTGCCAGCAGCCTTAGGGACAGCCAAAGACTAGAGGCTGGAAACACCATATATTTT. The genes are TRBV7-6 and TRBJ1-3; 7 nucleotides match TRBD1. The germline V gene has CDR1 SGHVS and CDR2 FNYEAQ. The CDR3 has 19 amino acids. With V trimmed by 5 bases and J by 2 bases, 18 bases remained unmatched.

This CDR3 reads CASSDLGKPGHEQYF. CDR3 bases: TGTGCCAGCAGTGACTTAGGTAAACCTGGGCACGAGCAGTACTTC. The chain is built from TRBV2 and TRBJ2-7; D not certain. V was shortened by 3 bases and J by 5 bases, with 17 bases between the two germline ends. In germline, CDR1 is SNHLY, CDR2 FYNNEI. The CDR3 has 15 amino acids.

The chain combines TRBV2 with TRBJ2-7; 11 bases fit TRBD2. The CDR3 is 15 amino acids. The J segment lost 0 bases and the V segment lost 6 bases, leaving 4 bases of the junction unmatched. Per the germline V gene, CDR1 is SNHLY and CDR2 is FYNNEI. CDR3 residues: CASRMTSGVSYEQYF. CDR3 DNA sequence: TGTGCCAGCAGGATGACTAGCGGGGTCTCCTACGAGCAGTACTTC.

V gene TRBV7-9 combines with J gene TRBJ1-5, with unresolved D. Trimming removed 1 base from V and 4 bases from J, with 8 bases in between. Germline CDR1 reads SEHNR; CDR2 reads FQNEAQ (reference sequence). CDR3 size: 14 residues. In DNA, the CDR3 is TGTGCCAGCAGCTTAGGCGGGTTAAATCAGCCCCAGCATTTT. Translating it yields CASSLGGLNQPQHF.

Written as DNA, the CDR3 is TGTGCCAGCAGTGAAGGCCGTCAGATCCCTGGCAATCAGCCCCAGCATTTT. It yields the protein CASSEGRQIPGNQPQHF. The gene calls are TRBV6-1 and TRBJ1-5; D unresolved. The CDR3 extends over 17 amino acids. Germline V gene lookup returns CDR1 MNHNS and CDR2 SASEGT. V was cut by 1 base and J by 2 bases, with 15 bases left in between.

The chain combines TRBV6-6 with TRBJ2-1; 13 bases map to TRBD2. The germline V gene encodes CDR1 MNHNY and CDR2 SVGAGI (reference sequence). J was trimmed by 2 bases and V by 6 bases; bases with no gene match: 13. The CDR3 is 19 amino acids. CDR3 nucleotide sequence: TGTGCCAGCAGCCGAGGGACTAGCGGGATGGGATGGCCCTACAATGAGCAGTTCTTC. Protein sequence: CASSRGTSGMGWPYNEQFF.

V and J are TRBV20-1 and TRBJ2-2, with D maybe TRBD2 (5 bases). The CDR3 has 11 amino acids. In germline, CDR1 is DFQATT, CDR2 SNEGSKA (reference sequence). The CDR3 sequence: CRLAGTGELFF. The CDR3 DNA reads TGCAGGCTGGCGGGCACCGGGGAGCTGTTTTTT.

The chain links TRBV28 to TRBJ1-2; no definite D call. CDR1 and CDR2 (germline): MDHEN, SYDVKM. The CDR3 runs 12 residues. V was trimmed by 6 bases and J by 1 base, leaving 6 bases between them. CDR3 sequence reads: CASRALNYGYTF. In DNA form, the CDR3 reads TGTGCCAGCAGGGCCCTTAACTATGGCTACACCTTC.

V gene TRBV6-5 combines with J gene TRBJ2-7, with 7 bases aligning to TRBD1. The CDR3 spans 14 residues. The V gene's germline CDR1 is MNHEY and CDR2 SVGAGI. Trimming took 5 bases from V and 4 from J; bases not matched to a gene: 8. The CDR3 protein is CASSRGQVAYEQYF. The CDR3 DNA reads TGTGCCAGCAGTCGAGGACAGGTTGCTTACGAGCAGTACTTC.

This chain uses TRBV6-5 with TRBJ2-1; TRBD2 is a possible D gene (5 bases). V was trimmed by 9 bases and J by 4 bases, leaving 16 bases between them. Germline loops: CDR1 MNHEY, CDR2 SVGAGI. The CDR3 is 14 residues long. The CDR3 DNA follows: TGTGCCAGTGGGAGCAGAAAACAATACAATGAGCAGTTCTTC. This sequence encodes CASGSRKQYNEQFF.

Only a few counts were recorded for this clone. The chain couples TRBV27 to TRBJ2-4; the D is unclear. The CDR3 totals 17 residues. Trimming removed 0 bases from V and 1 base from J, with 13 bases in between. Germline-derived CDR1 and CDR2 are MNHEY and SMNVEV (reference sequence). CDR3 protein: CASSLSHSRLAKNIQYF. The CDR3 DNA sequence: TGTGCCAGCAGTTTATCGCACTCGCGATTGGCCAAAAACATTCAGTACTTC.

The DNA for the CDR3 is TGTGCCAGCGGTAGCTCTGGAAACACCATATATTTT. Protein: CASGSSGNTIYF. This chain connects TRBV28 to TRBJ1-3; D unclear. The CDR3 is 12 amino acids. V lost 8 bases and J 0 bases, leaving 5 bases between the germline ends. In germline, CDR1 is MDHEN, CDR2 SYDVKM.

The genes are TRBV11-2 and TRBJ1-2; TRBD1 matches 7 bases. Germline V CDR1 and CDR2: SGHAT, FQNNGV. The CDR3 consists of 15 residues. Trimming removed 5 bases from V and 4 bases from J; junction bases left unmatched: 10. Here the CDR3 DNA reads TGTGCCAGCAGCCCGCGACAGGGAAGGGCCTATGGCTACACCTTC. Amino acids: CASSPRQGRAYGYTF.

This clone was counted only a few times. The V gene is TRBV3-1 (or the pseudogene TRBV3-2), the J gene TRBJ2-2, with D possibly matching TRBD1 (5 bases). This CDR3 is 15 amino acids long. The germline V and J ends were trimmed by 1 base and 4 bases, with 10 bases remaining between them. Germline V CDR1 and CDR2: LGHDT, YNNKEL (reference sequence). CDR3 residues: CASSQVGAGTGELFF. CDR3 nucleotide sequence: TGTGCCAGCAGCCAAGTTGGGGCTGGCACCGGGGAGCTGTTTTTT.

This chain joins TRBV30 and TRBJ1-2; no clear D. Trimming cost V 4 bases and J 8 bases, with 14 bases left between them. Germline CDR1 and CDR2: GTSNPN and SVGIG (reference sequence). The CDR3 runs to 12 residues. The CDR3 DNA reads as TGTGCCTGGATAATTGGTGCCCAGGGCTACACCTTC. The encoded protein is CAWIIGAQGYTF.

This chain links TRBV27 with TRBJ2-3; D might be TRBD1 (6 bases). Germline V gene lookup returns CDR1 MNHEY and CDR2 SMNVEV (reference sequence). V was shortened by 2 bases and J by 0 bases, with 15 bases between the two germline ends. This CDR3 is built from 17 residues. The chain's CDR3 is CASSLNWWTASTDTQYF. The CDR3 DNA reads TGTGCCAGCAGTTTAAACTGGTGGACAGCTAGCACAGATACGCAGTATTTT.

The chain recombines TRBV19 with TRBJ2-6; 8 bases map to TRBD1. The length of the CDR3 is 19 residues. The trim removed 7 bases at V and 0 bases at J, leaving 14 bases unmatched. Germline lookup yields CDR1 LNHDA and CDR2 SQIVND (reference sequence). CDR3: CASTTDFGTGSSGANVLTF. The CDR3, as DNA: TGTGCCAGTACTACTGACTTCGGGACAGGATCCTCTGGGGCCAACGTCCTGACTTTC.

The count of this clone is one. An end of the junction does not agree with germline; a read error may underlie this. The V and J genes are TRBV12-3 or TRBV12-4 and TRBJ1-1; 8 positions match TRBD1. There are 12 residues in the CDR3. CDR3 in amino acids: CASRLGQGEAFF. The CDR3 DNA reads as TGTGCCAGCAGATTAGGACAGGGTGAAGCTTTCTTT.